This is a list of T cell receptor beta chains from one sample in a study of long-term antiretroviral therapy in people with HIV. Clones were read by immunoSEQ multiplex PCR, and TCRdb kept only the in-frame ones, dropping some. The table includes roughly 15,000 clones, just over 90% detected once. The source was unsorted PBMCs, collected 0.6 years after starting antiretroviral therapy. These receptors all come from a woman in her thirties or forties with HIV. The CDR3 runs from the conserved cysteine through the conserved F or W. D genes are given only for firm matches. A row's size may be missing; if present it is once, few, many or a size class.

D	V	size	J	length	DNA	CDR3
-	TRBV30	-	TRBJ1-3	16	TGTGCCGGCCAGTTGGGGCAGGCCACCTCTGGAAACACCATATATTTT	CAGQLGQATSGNTIYF
-	TRBV7-7	-	TRBJ2-5	15	TGTGCTAGCAGCCAGGGGGGACACTTCCAAGAGACCCAGTACTTC	CASSQGGHFQETQYF
-	TRBV13	-	TRBJ1-2	14	TGTGCCAGCAGCAAAGACGAGAGCTTATATGGCTACACCTTC	CASSKDESLYGYTF
-	TRBV15	once	TRBJ1-1	13	TGTGCCACCAGCCCTAAAATGAACACTGAAGCTTTCTTT	CATSPKMNTEAFF
TRBD2	TRBV4-2	-	TRBJ2-7	17	TGTGCCAGCAGCCAAGATGGCACGGGACTAGGGGCGGACGAGCAGTACTTC	CASSQDGTGLGADEQYF
-	TRBV5-1	-	TRBJ2-5	14	TGCGCCAGCAGCTTGGGGAACTACCAAGAGACCCAGTACTTC	CASSLGNYQETQYF
TRBD1	TRBV4-3	-	TRBJ1-2	15	TGCGCCAGCAGCCAAGAGTCGGGACAGGGGGACGGCTACACCTTC	CASSQESGQGDGYTF
TRBD2	TRBV13	-	TRBJ2-7	17	TGTGCCAGCAGCGCCACGGGACTAGCGGGGGGGCCCCCCGAGCAGTACTTC	CASSATGLAGGPPEQYF
-	TRBV5-1	-	TRBJ1-6	14	TGCGCCAGCAGCTCTCCCGGGACCAATTCACCCCTCCACTTT	CASSSPGTNSPLHF
TRBD2	TRBV5-4	-	TRBJ2-3	14	TGTGCCAGCAGGCTTAGCGGGGGGGCCTCGGCGCAGTATTTT	CASRLSGGASAQYF
-	TRBV14	-	TRBJ2-7	15	TGTGCCAGCAGCCAAGATGATAGCGGAGTCTACGAGCAGTACTTC	CASSQDDSGVYEQYF
TRBD1	TRBV5-1	-	TRBJ2-7	18	TGCGCCAGCAGCTTGGTGATCGGGCGGGACAGGGGTGCGCCCGAGCAGTACTTC	CASSLVIGRDRGAPEQYF
TRBD1	TRBV7-8	-	TRBJ1-4	15	TGTGCCAGCAGCTTAGCCCGACAGGGTGATGAAAAACTGTTTTTT	CASSLARQGDEKLFF
-	TRBV2	-	TRBJ1-3	18	TGTGCCAGCAGTGAGGTTTGGACGGCCGCTTCCTCTGGAAACACCATATATTTT	CASSEVWTAASSGNTIYF
-	TRBV19	-	TRBJ1-2	15	TGTGCCAGTAGTTACTATGACAGACCTAACTATGGCTACACCTTC	CASSYYDRPNYGYTF
-	TRBV10-1	once	TRBJ1-1	11	TGCGCCAGCAGTGAGGGCATCGAAGCTTTCTTT	CASSEGIEAFF
-	TRBV5-1	-	TRBJ2-1	15	TGCGCCAGCAGCTTGAATGGGGGCCCCAACAATGAGCAGTTCTTC	CASSLNGGPNNEQFF
-	TRBV7-9	-	TRBJ1-6	15	TGTGCCAGCAGCTTAGCAGCCCAGGAGAATTCACCCCTCCACTTT	CASSLAAQENSPLHF
-	TRBV19	-	TRBJ2-5	18	TGTGCCAGTAGTATCTCGTCCATTAGAAGTAGGGAAAGAGGGACCCAGTACTTC	CASSISSIRSRERGTQYF
TRBD1	TRBV19	once	TRBJ2-7	13	TGTGCCAGTAGTATCGGGACAGTGGGCGAGCAGTACTTC	CASSIGTVGEQYF
-	TRBV27	-	TRBJ1-1	14	TGTGCCAGCAGTTTATCGATGACAGGTAATGAAGCTTTCTTT	CASSLSMTGNEAFF
-	TRBV27	-	TRBJ2-5	14	TGTGCCAGCAGTTGGAACAGTGATCAAGAGACCCAGTACTTC	CASSWNSDQETQYF